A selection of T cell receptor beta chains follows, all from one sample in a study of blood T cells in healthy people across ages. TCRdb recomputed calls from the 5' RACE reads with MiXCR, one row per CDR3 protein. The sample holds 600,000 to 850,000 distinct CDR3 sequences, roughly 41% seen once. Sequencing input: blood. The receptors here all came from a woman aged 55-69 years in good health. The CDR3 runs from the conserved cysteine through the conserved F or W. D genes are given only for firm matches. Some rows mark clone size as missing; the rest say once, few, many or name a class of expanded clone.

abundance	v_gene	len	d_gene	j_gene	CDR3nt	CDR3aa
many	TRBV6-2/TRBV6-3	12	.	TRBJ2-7	TGTGCCAGCCGAGCCAGCTCCTACGAGCAGTACTTC	CASRASSYEQYF
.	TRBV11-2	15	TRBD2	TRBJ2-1	TGTGCCAGCAGTCCAACTAGCGGGGTAATTGGTGAGCAGTTCTTC	CASSPTSGVIGEQFF
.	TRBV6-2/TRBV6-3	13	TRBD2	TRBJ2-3	TGTGCCAGCAGTTACCCTATAGCGGGACGGCAGTATTTT	CASSYPIAGRQYF
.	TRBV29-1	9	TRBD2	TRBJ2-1	TGCAGCGTTGCCGGGACTAGGTTCTTC	CSVAGTRFF
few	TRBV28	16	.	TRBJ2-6	TGTGCCAGCAGCCCACGGGCCTACTCTGGGGCCAACGTCCTGACTTTC	CASSPRAYSGANVLTF
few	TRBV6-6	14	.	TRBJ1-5	TGTGCCAGCAGTTACTCGTCGGGCAATCAGCCCCAGCATTTT	CASSYSSGNQPQHF
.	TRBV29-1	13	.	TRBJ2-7	TGCAGCGTTGTAAAGACGACTAACAATGAGCAGTACTTC	CSVVKTTNNEQYF
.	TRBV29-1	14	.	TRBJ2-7	TGCAGCGCATTCTTAGGGGACTCTCCCTACGAGCAGTACTTC	CSAFLGDSPYEQYF
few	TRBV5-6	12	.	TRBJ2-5	TGTGCCAGCAGCTTGGGTCATGAGACCCAGTACTTC	CASSLGHETQYF
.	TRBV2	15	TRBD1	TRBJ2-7	TGTGCCAGCAGTGTGATAGGGACAGGAACCTACGAGCAGTACTTC	CASSVIGTGTYEQYF
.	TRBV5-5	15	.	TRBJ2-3	TGTGCCAGCAGCTTGGTGGAGGTGGGGAAAGATACGCAGTATTTT	CASSLVEVGKDTQYF
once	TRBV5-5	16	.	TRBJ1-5	TGTGCCAGCAGCGGCGACTCCCCCGGAGGCAACCAGCCCCAGCATTTT	CASSGDSPGGNQPQHF
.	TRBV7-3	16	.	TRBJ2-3	TGTGCCAGCAGCTTAATGTCCGGGGCCAGCACAGATACGCAGTATTTT	CASSLMSGASTDTQYF
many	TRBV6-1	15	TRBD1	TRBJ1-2	TGTGCCAGCAGTGAACAGGGGGCCATCCACTATGGCTACACCTTC	CASSEQGAIHYGYTF